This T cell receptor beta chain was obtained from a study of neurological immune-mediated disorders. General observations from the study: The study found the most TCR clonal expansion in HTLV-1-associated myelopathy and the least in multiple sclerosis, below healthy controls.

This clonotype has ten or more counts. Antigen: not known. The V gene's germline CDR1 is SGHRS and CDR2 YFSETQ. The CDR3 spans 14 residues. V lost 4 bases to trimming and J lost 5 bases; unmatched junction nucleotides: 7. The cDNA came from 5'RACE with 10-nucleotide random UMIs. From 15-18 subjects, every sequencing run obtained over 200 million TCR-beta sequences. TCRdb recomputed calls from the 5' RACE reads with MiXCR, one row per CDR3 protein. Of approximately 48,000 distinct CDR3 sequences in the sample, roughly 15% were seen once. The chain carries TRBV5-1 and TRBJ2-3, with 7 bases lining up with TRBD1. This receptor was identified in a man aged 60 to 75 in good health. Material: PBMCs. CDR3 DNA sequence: TGCGCCAGCAGCACTACAGGGGTGAGAGATACGCAGTATTTT. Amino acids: CASSTTGVRDTQYF.